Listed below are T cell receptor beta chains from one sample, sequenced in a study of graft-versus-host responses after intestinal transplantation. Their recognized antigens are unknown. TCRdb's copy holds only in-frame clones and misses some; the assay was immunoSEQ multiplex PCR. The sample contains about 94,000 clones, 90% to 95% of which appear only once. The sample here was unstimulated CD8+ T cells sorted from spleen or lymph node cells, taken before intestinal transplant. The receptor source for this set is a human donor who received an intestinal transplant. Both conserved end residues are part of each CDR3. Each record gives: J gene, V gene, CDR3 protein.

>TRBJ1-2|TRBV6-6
CASSYSGSSNYGYTF
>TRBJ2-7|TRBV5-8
CASTRLAGAYEQYF
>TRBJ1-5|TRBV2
CASSVGQWGPGKPQHF
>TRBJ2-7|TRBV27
CASSLPGTGEQYF
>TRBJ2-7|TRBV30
CAWSGSENRYEQYF
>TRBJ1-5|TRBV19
CASTLGRRQPQHF
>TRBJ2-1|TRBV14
CASSQAIKGTRLF
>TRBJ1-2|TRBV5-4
CASSSKRWGPDGYTF
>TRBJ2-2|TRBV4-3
CASSRTTGSRELFF
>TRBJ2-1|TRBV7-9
CASSLPRATGGEQFF
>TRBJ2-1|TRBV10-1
CASSEKVGAYNEQFF
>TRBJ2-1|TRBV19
CASSIWQGSHNEQFF
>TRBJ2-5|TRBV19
CASSIGRGLQETQYF
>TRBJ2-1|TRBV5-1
CASSLPSGNAYNEQFF
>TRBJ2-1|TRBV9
CASSVGAGLGEQFF
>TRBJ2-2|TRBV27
CASSYGVAGELFF
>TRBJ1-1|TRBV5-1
CASSLYTGSTEAFF
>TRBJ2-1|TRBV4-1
CASSETSGGFNEQFF
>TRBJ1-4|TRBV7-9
CASSLARANEKLFF
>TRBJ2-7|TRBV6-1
CASSGIQGDEQYF
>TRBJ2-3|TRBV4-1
CASSQVGGNTDTQYF
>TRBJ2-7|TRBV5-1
CASSDQTGLSYEQYF
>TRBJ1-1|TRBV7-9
CASALAEGAVNTEAFF
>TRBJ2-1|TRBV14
CASSPGHFAYNEQFF
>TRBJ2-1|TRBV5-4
CASSLGGGLGSYNEQFF
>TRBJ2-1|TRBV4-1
CASSLGQGVEQFF
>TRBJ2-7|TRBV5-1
CASSGGSGSYEQYF
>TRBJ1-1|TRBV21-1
CASSKAGGNTEAFF
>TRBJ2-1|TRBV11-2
CASSLEEGLAGVRFF
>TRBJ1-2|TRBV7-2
CASSPDSNYGYTF
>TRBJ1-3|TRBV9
CASSVSGNSGNTIYF
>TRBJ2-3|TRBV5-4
CASSLAGGPGDTQYF
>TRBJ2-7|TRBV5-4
CASSLGAGGVHEQYF
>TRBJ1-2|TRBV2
CASRGTGVERYGYTF
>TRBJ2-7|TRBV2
CASSEAPGQLYEQYF